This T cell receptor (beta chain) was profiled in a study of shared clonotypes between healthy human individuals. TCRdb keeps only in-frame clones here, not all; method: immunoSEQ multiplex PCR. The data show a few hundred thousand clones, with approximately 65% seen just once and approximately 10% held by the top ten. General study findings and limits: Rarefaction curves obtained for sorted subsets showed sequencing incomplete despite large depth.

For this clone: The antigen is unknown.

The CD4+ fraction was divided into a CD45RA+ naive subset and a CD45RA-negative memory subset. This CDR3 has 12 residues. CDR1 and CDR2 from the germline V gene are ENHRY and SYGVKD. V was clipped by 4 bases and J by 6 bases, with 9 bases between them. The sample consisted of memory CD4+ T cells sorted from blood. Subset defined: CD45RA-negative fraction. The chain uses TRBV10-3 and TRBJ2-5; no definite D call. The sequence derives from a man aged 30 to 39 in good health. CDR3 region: CAISGDSQTQYF. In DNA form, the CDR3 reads TGTGCCATCAGTGGGGATTCTCAGACCCAGTACTTC.